One and the same sample provided the 8 T cell receptor beta chains below, sequenced in a study of T cells in Graves' hyperthyroidism and ophthalmopathy. RNA transcripts were the template for amplifying TCR beta CDR3 regions. HTBI primers were used for first-round RT-PCR of the TCR CDR3. Via MiXCR, TCRdb re-called the multiplex PCR reads, giving one row per CDR3 protein. The repertoire holds about 360,000 distinct CDR3 sequences, with about 12% as singletons. Input material: blood. The origin of the receptors is a young woman with Graves' hyperthyroidism.

The chain uses TRBV7-9 and TRBJ2-4; D may be TRBD1 (6 bases). Germline assignment: CDR1 SEHNR and CDR2 FQNEAQ (reference sequence). The CDR3 contains 17 residues. The V and J ends lost 5 bases and 7 bases respectively, with 24 bases between them. This chain's CDR3 is CASSKQGGALQYNIQYF. The CDR3 DNA is TGTGCCAGCAGCAAACAGGGTGGTGCTCTTCAATATAACATTCAGTACTTC.

The table lists this clonotype with many counts. This chain joins TRBV20-1 and TRBJ2-3; 7 nucleotides agree with TRBD2. V dropped 5 bases and J dropped 2; count of bases not matched to a gene: 10. Germline V gene data show CDR1 as DFQATT and CDR2 as SNEGSKA (reference sequence). CDR3 length equals 15 residues. CDR3: CSAPRTRLNTDTQYF. CDR3 in DNA: TGCAGTGCTCCCCGGACTAGGCTAAACACAGATACGCAGTATTTT.

This clonotype was seen ten or more times. The J gene is TRBJ2-4, the V gene TRBV20-1, with 9 positions matching TRBD2. Per the germline V gene, CDR1 is DFQATT and CDR2 is SNEGSKA (reference sequence). The CDR3 consists of 14 residues. Losses at the gene ends were 3 bases for V and 7 bases for J; bases not matched to a gene: 7. CDR3 amino acids: CSASGGGGANIQYF. The CDR3, as DNA: TGCAGTGCTAGCGGCGGGGGGGGCGCGAACATTCAGTACTTC.

This clonotype was seen a handful of times. The rearrangement links TRBV6-1 to TRBJ1-2; 9 nucleotides line up with TRBD1. Germline V gene data show CDR1 as MNHNS and CDR2 as SASEGT. The CDR3 has 14 amino acids. Unmatched junction bases numbered 10, after V lost 7 bases and J lost 7 bases. CDR3 protein: CASTYGQGRGGYTF. DNA of the CDR3: TGTGCCAGCACTTACGGACAGGGGCGCGGTGGCTACACCTTC.

There are many counts of this clonotype. The rearrangement joins TRBV6-5 to TRBJ2-7; 7 bases agree with TRBD2. Germline lookup yields CDR1 MNHEY and CDR2 SVGAGI. This CDR3 spans 15 amino acids. The ends lost 2 bases at V and 3 bases at J; junction bases unmatched: 7. The DNA for the CDR3 is TGTGCCAGCAGTTACGATACGGGACTATACTACGAGCAGTACTTC. Translating gives CASSYDTGLYYEQYF.

V is TRBV20-1 and J is TRBJ2-3, with 10 bases that match TRBD2. Per the germline V gene, CDR1 is DFQATT and CDR2 is SNEGSKA (reference sequence). V was pared by 6 bases and J by 1 base, with 1 base of the junction left unmatched. The CDR3 is 13 residues long. CDR3 sequence: CSATSGGTDTQYF. DNA for the CDR3: TGCAGTGCCACTAGCGGGGGCACAGATACGCAGTATTTT.

J is TRBJ1-5 and V is TRBV20-1, with D possibly TRBD1 on 5 matching bases. CDR3 length: 14 residues. The germline V gene encodes CDR1 DFQATT and CDR2 SNEGSKA (reference sequence). Deletions cut 3 bases from V and 3 bases from J, with 12 bases between. CDR3 DNA sequence: TGCAGTGCTAGCAGGGCCGTACCCAATCAGCCCCAGCATTTT. Amino acids: CSASRAVPNQPQHF.

This clonotype was counted a few times. The chain is built from TRBV20-1 and TRBJ2-5, with D perhaps TRBD1 or TRBD2 (6 bases each). The CDR3 extends over 21 amino acids. Trimming removed 3 bases from V and 13 bases from J, with 45 bases in between. From germline, CDR1 is DFQATT and CDR2 SNEGSKA (reference sequence). CDR3 in DNA: TGCAGTGCTAGTGGGACTGAAGCTCGTGGGGGGCCAAGAGAAGTTGGGATATCGAGGTACTTC. Its protein product is CSASGTEARGGPREVGISRYF.